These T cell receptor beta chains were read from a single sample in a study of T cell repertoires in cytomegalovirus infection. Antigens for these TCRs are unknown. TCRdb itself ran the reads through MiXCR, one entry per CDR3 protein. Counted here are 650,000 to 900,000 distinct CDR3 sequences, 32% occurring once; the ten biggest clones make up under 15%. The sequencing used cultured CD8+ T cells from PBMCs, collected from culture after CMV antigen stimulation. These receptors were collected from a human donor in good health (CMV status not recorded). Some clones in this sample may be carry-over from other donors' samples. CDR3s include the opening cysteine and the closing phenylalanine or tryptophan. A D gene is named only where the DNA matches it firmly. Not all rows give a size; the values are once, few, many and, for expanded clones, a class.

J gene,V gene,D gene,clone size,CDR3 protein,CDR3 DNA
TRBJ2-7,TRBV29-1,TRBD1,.,CSVADRGYYEQYF,TGCAGCGTTGCAGACAGGGGATACTACGAGCAGTACTTC
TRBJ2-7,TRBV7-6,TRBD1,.,CANSFQGAYEQYF,TGTGCCAACAGCTTTCAGGGGGCCTACGAGCAGTACTTC
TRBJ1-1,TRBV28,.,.,CASSLGGNAFF,TGTGCCAGCAGTTTAGGCGGGAACGCTTTCTTT
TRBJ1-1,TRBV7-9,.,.,CASSPLRKDTEAFF,TGTGCCAGCAGCCCCCTTCGGAAAGACACTGAAGCTTTCTTT
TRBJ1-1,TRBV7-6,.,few,CASSLVPRLGNTEAFF,TGTGCCAGCAGCTTAGTTCCGCGCCTGGGGAACACTGAAGCTTTCTTT
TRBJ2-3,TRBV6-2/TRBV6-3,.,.,CAIQADSSTDTQYF,TGTGCCATCCAGGCGGACAGCAGCACAGATACGCAGTATTTT
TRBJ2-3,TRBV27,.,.,CASSTTWGAADTQYF,TGTGCCAGCAGCACGACGTGGGGGGCCGCAGATACGCAGTATTTT
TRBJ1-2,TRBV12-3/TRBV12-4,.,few,CASSFSSPRHYGYTF,TGTGCCAGCAGTTTCAGCTCACCAAGACACTATGGCTACACCTTC
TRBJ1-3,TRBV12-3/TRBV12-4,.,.,CASSFFLPGAGGHSGNTIYF,TGTGCCAGCAGTTTTTTCCTCCCGGGGGCTGGTGGCCACTCTGGAAACACCATATATTTT
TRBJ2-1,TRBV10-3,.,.,CAISEGSRSYNEQFF,TGTGCCATCAGTGAGGGCTCCCGCTCCTACAATGAGCAGTTCTTC
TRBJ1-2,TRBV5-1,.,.,CASSGRQESNYGYTF,TGCGCCAGCAGCGGGCGACAGGAGTCAAACTATGGCTACACCTTC
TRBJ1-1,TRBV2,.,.,CASKGSWTEAFF,TGTGCCAGCAAGGGGTCATGGACTGAAGCTTTCTTT